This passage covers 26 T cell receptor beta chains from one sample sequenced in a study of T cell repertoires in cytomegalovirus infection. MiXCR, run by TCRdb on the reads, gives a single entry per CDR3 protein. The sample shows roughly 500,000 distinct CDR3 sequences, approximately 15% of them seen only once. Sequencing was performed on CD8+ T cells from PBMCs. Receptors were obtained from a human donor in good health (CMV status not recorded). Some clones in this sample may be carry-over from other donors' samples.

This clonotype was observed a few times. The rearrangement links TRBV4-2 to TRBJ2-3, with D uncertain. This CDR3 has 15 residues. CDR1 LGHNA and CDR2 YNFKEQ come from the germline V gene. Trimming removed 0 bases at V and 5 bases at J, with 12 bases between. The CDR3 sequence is CASSQDNNPGDTQYF. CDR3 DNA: TGTGCCAGCAGCCAAGATAACAATCCGGGAGATACGCAGTATTTT.

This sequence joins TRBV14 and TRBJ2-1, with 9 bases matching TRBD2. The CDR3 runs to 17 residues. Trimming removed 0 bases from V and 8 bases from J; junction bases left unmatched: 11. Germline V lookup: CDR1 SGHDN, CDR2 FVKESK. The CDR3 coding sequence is TGTGCCAGCAGCCAAGACCGGGAGCGGGAGGAGATGGATGAGCAGTTCTTC. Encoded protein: CASSQDREREEMDEQFF.

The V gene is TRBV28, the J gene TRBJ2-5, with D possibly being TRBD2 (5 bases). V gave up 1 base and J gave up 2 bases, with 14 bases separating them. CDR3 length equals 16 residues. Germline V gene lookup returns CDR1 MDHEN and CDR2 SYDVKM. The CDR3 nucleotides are TGTGCCAGCAGTTTATTTAGAGGAGGAGATCAAGAGACCCAGTACTTC. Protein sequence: CASSLFRGGDQETQYF. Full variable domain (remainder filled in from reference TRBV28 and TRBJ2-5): DVKVTQSSRYLVKRTGEKVFLECVQDMDHENMFWYRQDPGLGLRLIYFSYDVKMKEKGDIPEGYSVSREKKERFSLILESASTNQTSMYLCASSLFRGGDQETQYFGPGTRLLVL.

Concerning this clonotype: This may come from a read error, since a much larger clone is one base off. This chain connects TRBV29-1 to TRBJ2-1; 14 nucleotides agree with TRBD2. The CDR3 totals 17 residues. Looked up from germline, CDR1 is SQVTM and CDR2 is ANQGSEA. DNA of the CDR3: TGCAGCGATACCGGGACTAGCGGGAGTTTGACCTACAGTGAGCAGTTCTTC. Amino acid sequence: CSDTGTSGSLTYSEQFF.

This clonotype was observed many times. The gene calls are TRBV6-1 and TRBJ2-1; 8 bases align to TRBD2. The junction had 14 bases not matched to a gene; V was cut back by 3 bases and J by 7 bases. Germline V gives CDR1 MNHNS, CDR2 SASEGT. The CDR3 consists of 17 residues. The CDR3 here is CASSEPLLAGIENEQFF. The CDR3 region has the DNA TGTGCCAGCAGTGAGCCCCTTTTAGCGGGAATAGAAAATGAGCAGTTCTTC.

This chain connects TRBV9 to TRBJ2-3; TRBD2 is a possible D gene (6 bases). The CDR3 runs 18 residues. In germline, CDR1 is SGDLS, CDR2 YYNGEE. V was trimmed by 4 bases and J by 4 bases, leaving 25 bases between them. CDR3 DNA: TGTGCCAGCAGCAACCCACCCGGAACTAGCCGTAACGCAGATACGCAGTATTTT. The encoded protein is CASSNPPGTSRNADTQYF. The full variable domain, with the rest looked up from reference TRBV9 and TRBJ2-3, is DSGVTQTPKHLITATGQRVTLRCSPRSGDLSVYWYQQSLDQGLQFLIQYYNGEERAKGNILERFSAQQFPDLHSELNLSSLELGDSALYFCASSNPPGTSRNADTQYFGPGTRLTVL.

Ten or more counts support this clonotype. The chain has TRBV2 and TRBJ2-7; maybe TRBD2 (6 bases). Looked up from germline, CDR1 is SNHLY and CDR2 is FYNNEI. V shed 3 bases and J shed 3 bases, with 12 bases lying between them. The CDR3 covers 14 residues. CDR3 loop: CASSESSGIYEQYF. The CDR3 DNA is TGTGCCAGCAGTGAGAGTAGCGGCATCTACGAGCAGTACTTC.

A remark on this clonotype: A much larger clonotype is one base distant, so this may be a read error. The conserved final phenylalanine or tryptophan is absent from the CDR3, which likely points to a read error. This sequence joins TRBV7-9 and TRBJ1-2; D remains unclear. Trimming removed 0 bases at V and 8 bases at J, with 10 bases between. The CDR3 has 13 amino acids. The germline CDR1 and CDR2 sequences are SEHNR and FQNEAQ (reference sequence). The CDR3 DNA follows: TGTGCCAGCAGCTTAGCTCCTTCTAGCGGCTACACCTTA. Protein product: CASSLAPSSGYTL.

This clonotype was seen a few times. The DNA for the CDR3 is TGTGCCAGCAGCCAAGAAACCAGGGGGCGCGAGATAGAGAATGAGCAGTTCTTC. Translating it yields CASSQETRGREIENEQFF. This chain uses TRBV14 with TRBJ2-1, with 8 bases that match TRBD1. V trimming: 0 bases; J trimming: 7 bases; junction bases outside the gene matches: 14. CDR1 and CDR2 from the germline V gene are SGHDN and FVKESK. The CDR3 consists of 18 residues.

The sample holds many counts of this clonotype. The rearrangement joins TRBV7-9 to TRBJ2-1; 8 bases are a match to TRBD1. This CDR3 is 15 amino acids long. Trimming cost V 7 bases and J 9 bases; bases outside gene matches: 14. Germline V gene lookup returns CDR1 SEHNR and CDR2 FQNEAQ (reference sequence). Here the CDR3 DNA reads TGTGCCAGCACCGGACAGGGATTGGTCGACAGTGAGCAGTTCTTC. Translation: CASTGQGLVDSEQFF. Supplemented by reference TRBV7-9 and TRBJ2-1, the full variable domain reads DTGVSQNPRHKITKRGQNVTFRCDPISEHNRLYWYRQTLGQGPEFLTYFQNEAQLEKSRLLSDRFSAERPKGSFSTLEIQRTEQGDSAMYLCASTGQGLVDSEQFFGPGTRLTVL.

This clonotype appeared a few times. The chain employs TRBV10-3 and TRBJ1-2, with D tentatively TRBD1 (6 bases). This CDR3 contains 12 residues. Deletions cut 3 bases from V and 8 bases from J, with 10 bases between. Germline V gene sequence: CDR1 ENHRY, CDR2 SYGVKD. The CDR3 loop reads CAISETGNGYTF. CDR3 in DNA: TGTGCCATCAGTGAAACAGGGAACGGCTACACCTTC.

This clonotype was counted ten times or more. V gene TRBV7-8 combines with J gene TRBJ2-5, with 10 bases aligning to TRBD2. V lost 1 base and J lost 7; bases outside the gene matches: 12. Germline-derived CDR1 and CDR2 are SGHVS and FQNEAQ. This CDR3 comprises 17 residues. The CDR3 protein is CASSLVRAGGFQGTQYF. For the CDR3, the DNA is TGTGCCAGCAGCTTAGTTAGAGCGGGAGGGTTTCAGGGGACCCAGTACTTC.

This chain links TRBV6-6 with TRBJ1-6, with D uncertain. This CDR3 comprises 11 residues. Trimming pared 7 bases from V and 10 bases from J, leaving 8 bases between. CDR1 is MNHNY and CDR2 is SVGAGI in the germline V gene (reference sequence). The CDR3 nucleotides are TGTGCCAGCACCACTGGCTCACCCCTCCACTTT. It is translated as CASTTGSPLHF.

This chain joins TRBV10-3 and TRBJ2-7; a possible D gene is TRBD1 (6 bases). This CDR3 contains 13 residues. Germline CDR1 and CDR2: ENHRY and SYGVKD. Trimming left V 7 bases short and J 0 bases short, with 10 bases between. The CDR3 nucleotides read TGTGCCATCAATACAGGGTCCTCCTACGAGCAGTACTTC. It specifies CAINTGSSYEQYF.

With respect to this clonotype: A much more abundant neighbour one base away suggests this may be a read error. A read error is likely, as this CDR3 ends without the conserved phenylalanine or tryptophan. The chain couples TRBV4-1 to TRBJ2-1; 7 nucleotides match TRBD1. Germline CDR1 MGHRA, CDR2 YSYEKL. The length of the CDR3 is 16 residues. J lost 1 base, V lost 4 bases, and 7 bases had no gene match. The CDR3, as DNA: TGCGCCAGCAGCCCAGGGGGACAGCTTTCCTACAATGAGCAGTTCTTA. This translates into CASSPGGQLSYNEQFL.

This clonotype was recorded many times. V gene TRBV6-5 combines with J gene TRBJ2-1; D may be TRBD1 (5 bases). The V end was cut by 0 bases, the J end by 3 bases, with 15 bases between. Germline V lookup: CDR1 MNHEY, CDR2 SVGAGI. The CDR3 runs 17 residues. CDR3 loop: CASSYSLTGDSYNEQFF. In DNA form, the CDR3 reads TGTGCCAGCAGTTACTCACTCACAGGTGATAGCTACAATGAGCAGTTCTTC.

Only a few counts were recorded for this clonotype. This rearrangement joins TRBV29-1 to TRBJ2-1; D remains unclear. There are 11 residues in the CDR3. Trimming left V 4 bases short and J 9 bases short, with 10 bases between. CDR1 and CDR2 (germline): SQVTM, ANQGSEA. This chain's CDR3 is CSVVLVSEQFF. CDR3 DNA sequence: TGCAGCGTTGTTCTAGTGAGTGAGCAGTTCTTC.

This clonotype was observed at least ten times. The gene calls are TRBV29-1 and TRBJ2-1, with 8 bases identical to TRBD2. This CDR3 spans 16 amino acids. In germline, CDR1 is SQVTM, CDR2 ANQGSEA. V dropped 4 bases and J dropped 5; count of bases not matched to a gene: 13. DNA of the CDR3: TGCAGCGTTGGGGTAGCGGGGATGGGTAGGGACAATGAGCAGTTCTTC. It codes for CSVGVAGMGRDNEQFF.

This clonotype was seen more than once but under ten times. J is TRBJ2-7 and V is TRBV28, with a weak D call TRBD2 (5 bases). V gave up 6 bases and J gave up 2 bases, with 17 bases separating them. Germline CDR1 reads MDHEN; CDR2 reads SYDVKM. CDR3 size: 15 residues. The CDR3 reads CASSHILSGTYEQYF. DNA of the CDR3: TGTGCCAGCAGCCATATCCTCTCCGGGACCTACGAGCAGTACTTC.

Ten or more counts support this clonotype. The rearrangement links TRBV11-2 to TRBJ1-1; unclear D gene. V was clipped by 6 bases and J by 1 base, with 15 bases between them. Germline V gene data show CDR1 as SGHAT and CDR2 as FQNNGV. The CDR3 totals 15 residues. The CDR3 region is CASSPAGGPNTEAFF. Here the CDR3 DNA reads TGTGCCAGCAGTCCAGCGGGCGGACCGAACACTGAAGCTTTCTTT.

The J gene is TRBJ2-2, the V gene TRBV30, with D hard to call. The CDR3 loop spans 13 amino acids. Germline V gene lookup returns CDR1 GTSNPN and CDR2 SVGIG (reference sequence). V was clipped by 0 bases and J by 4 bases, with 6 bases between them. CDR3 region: CAWSVLFTGELFF. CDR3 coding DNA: TGTGCCTGGAGTGTTCTATTCACCGGGGAGCTGTTTTTT.

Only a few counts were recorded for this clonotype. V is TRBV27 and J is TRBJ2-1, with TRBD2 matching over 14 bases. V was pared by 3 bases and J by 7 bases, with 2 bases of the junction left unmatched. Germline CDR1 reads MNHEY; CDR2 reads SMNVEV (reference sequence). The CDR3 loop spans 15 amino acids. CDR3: CASSLTSGRENEQFF. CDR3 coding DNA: TGTGCCAGCAGTTTGACTAGCGGGAGGGAAAATGAGCAGTTCTTC.

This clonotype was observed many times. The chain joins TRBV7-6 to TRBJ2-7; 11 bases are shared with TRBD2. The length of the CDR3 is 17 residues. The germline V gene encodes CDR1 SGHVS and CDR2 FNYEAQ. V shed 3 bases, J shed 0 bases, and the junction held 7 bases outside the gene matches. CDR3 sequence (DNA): TGTGCCAGCAGCTTTGACCCGGGGACTAGCGGCTCCTACGAGCAGTACTTC. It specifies CASSFDPGTSGSYEQYF. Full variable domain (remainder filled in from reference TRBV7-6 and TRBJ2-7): GAGVSQSPRYKVTKRGQDVALRCDPISGHVSLYWYRQALGQGPEFLTYFNYEAQQDKSGLPNDRFSAERPEGSISTLTIQRTEQRDSAMYRCASSFDPGTSGSYEQYFGPGTRLTVT.

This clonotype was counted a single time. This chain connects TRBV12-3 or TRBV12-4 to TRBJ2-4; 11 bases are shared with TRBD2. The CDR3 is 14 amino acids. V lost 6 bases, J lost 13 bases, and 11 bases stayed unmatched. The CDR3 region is CASSLTSGGLKQYF. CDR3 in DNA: TGTGCCAGCAGCTTAACTAGCGGGGGTCTCAAACAGTACTTC.

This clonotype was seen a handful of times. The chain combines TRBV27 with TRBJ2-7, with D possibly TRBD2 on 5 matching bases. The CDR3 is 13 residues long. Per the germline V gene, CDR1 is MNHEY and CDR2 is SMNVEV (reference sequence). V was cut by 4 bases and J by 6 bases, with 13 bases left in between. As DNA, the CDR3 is TGTGCCAGCAGTTCCGGGGTGATTGTCGAGCAGTACTTC. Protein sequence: CASSSGVIVEQYF.

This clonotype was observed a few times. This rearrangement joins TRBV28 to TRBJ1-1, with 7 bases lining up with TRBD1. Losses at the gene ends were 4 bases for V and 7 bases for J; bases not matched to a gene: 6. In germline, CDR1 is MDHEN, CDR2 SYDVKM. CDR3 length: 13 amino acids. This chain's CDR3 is CASSSDRLFEAFF. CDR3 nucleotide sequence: TGTGCCAGCAGTTCGGACAGGCTGTTTGAAGCTTTCTTT.